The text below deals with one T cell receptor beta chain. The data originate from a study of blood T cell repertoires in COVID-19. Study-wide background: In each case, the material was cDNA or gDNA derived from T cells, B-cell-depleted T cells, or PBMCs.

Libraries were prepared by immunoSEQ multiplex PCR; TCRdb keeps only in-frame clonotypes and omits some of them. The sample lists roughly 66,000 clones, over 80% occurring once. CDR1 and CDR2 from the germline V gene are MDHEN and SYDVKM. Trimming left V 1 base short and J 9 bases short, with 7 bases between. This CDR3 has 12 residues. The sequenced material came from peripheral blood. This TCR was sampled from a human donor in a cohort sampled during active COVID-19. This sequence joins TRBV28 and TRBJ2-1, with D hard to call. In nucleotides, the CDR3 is TGTGCCAGCAGTTTATACAGTGTTGAGCAGTTCTTC. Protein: CASSLYSVEQFF.